Shown below are 16 T cell receptor beta chains from a single sample sequenced in a study of blood T cell repertoires in COVID-19. The method was immunoSEQ multiplex PCR; TCRdb's version includes in-frame clones alone and lacks a portion of them. Of about 150,000 clones in the sample, around 85% were seen once. The sample was peripheral blood. The receptors derive from a man aged 80 or over with COVID-19, enrolled during active disease.

In its sample, this clone was seen a few times. The V call is TRBV7-9, the J call TRBJ2-7; TRBD2 matches at 7 bases. CDR1 is SEHNR, CDR2 FQNEAQ, per germline (reference sequence). This CDR3 has 14 amino acids. After removal of 4 bases from V and 3 bases from J, the junction contained 6 bases not matched to a gene. The CDR3 here is CASSWGGMGYEQYF. In DNA, the CDR3 is TGTGCCAGCAGCTGGGGAGGGATGGGCTACGAGCAGTACTTC.

The V call is TRBV5-1, the J call TRBJ1-2; 7 bases are shared with TRBD1. V was pared by 0 bases and J by 9 bases, with 5 bases of the junction left unmatched. The CDR3 runs to 13 residues. Per the germline V gene, CDR1 is SGHRS and CDR2 is YFSETQ. CDR3 coding DNA: TGCGCCAGCAGCTTGGGGCAGGGGGAACGCTACACCTTC. It yields the protein CASSLGQGERYTF.

The V call is TRBV28, the J call TRBJ1-2; no reliable D call. The CDR3 runs to 14 residues. V was trimmed by 2 bases and J by 7 bases, leaving 14 bases between them. Germline values: CDR1 MDHEN, CDR2 SYDVKM. This chain's CDR3 is CASSLAIPPFGYTF. CDR3 in DNA: TGTGCCAGCAGTTTAGCTATCCCCCCCTTTGGCTACACCTTC.

In its sample, this clone was seen once. The chain is built from TRBV9 and TRBJ2-7; 9 bases fit TRBD1. Per germline, CDR1 SGDLS and CDR2 YYNGEE. V shed 3 bases and J 0 bases; nucleotides not matched to a gene: 10. The CDR3 runs 17 residues. The CDR3 is CASSGQPGTGSSYEQYF. DNA for the CDR3: TGTGCCAGCAGCGGACAGCCCGGGACAGGGTCCTCCTACGAGCAGTACTTC. Full variable domain (outside the CDR3, taken from reference TRBV9 and TRBJ2-7): DSGVTQTPKHLITATGQRVTLRCSPRSGDLSVYWYQQSLDQGLQFLIQYYNGEERAKGNILERFSAQQFPDLHSELNLSSLELGDSALYFCASSGQPGTGSSYEQYFGPGTRLTVT.

The chain is built from TRBV7-3 and TRBJ2-1, with 9 bases fitting TRBD2. Germline V gene data show CDR1 as SGHTA and CDR2 as FQGTGA. The CDR3 is 15 residues long. Germline trimming cut 1 base from V and 7 bases from J; bases unmatched to any gene: 5. In nucleotides, the CDR3 is TGTGCCAGCAGCTTAAGTGCGGGGGGGCCAAATGAGCAGTTCTTC. Translation: CASSLSAGGPNEQFF.

The genes are TRBV7-9 and TRBJ2-3; perhaps TRBD2 as D (6 bases). The CDR3 runs to 17 residues. Germline V gene lookup returns CDR1 SEHNR and CDR2 FQNEAQ (reference sequence). Between the trimmed V and J ends, which lost 1 base and 4 bases, there was a span of 18 bases. As DNA, the CDR3 is TGTGCCAGCAGCTTAGGGGGAGGAACCCGAAGGCCAGATACGCAGTATTTT. Translation gives CASSLGGGTRRPDTQYF.

The rearrangement joins TRBV11-3 to TRBJ1-3, with 8 bases that match TRBD1. The CDR3 is 15 amino acids. Germline CDR1 is SGHNT and CDR2 is YENEEA. With 3 bases clipped from V and 1 base from J, the junction kept 2 bases outside the gene matches. The CDR3 reads CASSLGQASGNTIYF. The CDR3 nucleotides are TGTGCCAGCAGCTTGGGACAGGCGTCTGGAAACACCATATATTTT.

The chain is built from TRBV27 and TRBJ2-7; perhaps TRBD1 as D (6 bases). This CDR3 contains 12 residues. Germline values: CDR1 MNHEY, CDR2 SMNVEV (reference sequence). V was pared by 6 bases and J by 6 bases, with 12 bases between. This CDR3 reads CASRGQLGEQYF. The CDR3 coding sequence is TGTGCCAGCAGGGGACAACTCGGCGAGCAGTACTTC.

J is TRBJ2-5 and V is TRBV15; possible D gene TRBD1, 6 bases. Germline V CDR1 and CDR2: LNHNV, YYDKDF (reference sequence). There are 14 residues in the CDR3. Trimming removed 0 bases at V and 5 bases at J, with 10 bases between. The CDR3 region has the DNA TGTGCCACCAGCAGAGATCAGGGGATGGAGACCCAGTACTTC. Translating it yields CATSRDQGMETQYF.

The CDR3 DNA is TGTGCCAGCAGTTTGGCGGGGAACACCGGGGAGCTGTTTTTT. Its translation: CASSLAGNTGELFF. The genes are TRBV27 and TRBJ2-2, with D tentatively TRBD2 (5 bases). The CDR3 sequence is 14 residues long. V was shortened by 3 bases and J by 1 base, with 6 bases between the two germline ends. Germline V CDR1 and CDR2: MNHEY, SMNVEV (reference sequence).

The chain is built from TRBV5-1 and TRBJ1-3; no clear D. Germline assignment: CDR1 SGHRS and CDR2 YFSETQ. The V gene lost 0 bases and the J gene lost 3 bases, with 7 bases spanning the gap. The CDR3 consists of 14 residues. CDR3 amino acids: CASSLDSRGNTIYF. In nucleotides, the CDR3 is TGCGCCAGCAGCTTGGATTCCCGTGGAAACACCATATATTTT.

The chain uses TRBV7-3 and TRBJ1-5; D uncertain. Germline V gives CDR1 SGHTA, CDR2 FQGTGA. Between the trimmed V and J ends, which lost 2 bases and 0 bases, there was a span of 11 bases. The CDR3 is 16 residues long. In DNA form, the CDR3 reads TGTGCCAGCAGCTTAGCGGAGGTATATAGCAATCAGCCCCAGCATTTT. This encodes CASSLAEVYSNQPQHF.

This sequence joins TRBV28 and TRBJ2-2; D not certain. Germline CDR1 reads MDHEN; CDR2 reads SYDVKM. Trimming removed 2 bases from V and 3 bases from J, with 7 bases in between. The length of the CDR3 is 14 residues. The CDR3 protein is CASSLHIDTGELFF. The CDR3 coding sequence is TGTGCCAGCAGTTTACATATAGACACCGGGGAGCTGTTTTTT.

The gene calls are TRBV5-1 and TRBJ1-1; 7 nucleotides agree with TRBD1. The junction had 8 bases not matched to a gene; V was cut back by 5 bases and J by 4 bases. Per germline, CDR1 SGHRS and CDR2 YFSETQ. This CDR3 has 14 amino acids. CDR3 residues: CASSRQGDSTEAFF. DNA of the CDR3: TGCGCCAGCAGTCGACAGGGAGATAGCACTGAAGCTTTCTTT.

Worth noting for this clone: One base away lies a much larger clone, so this may be a sequencing read error. Other DNA sequences in the same sample also yield this CDR3. This chain connects TRBV27 to TRBJ1-2; 9 bases align to TRBD1. The CDR3 covers 15 residues. V shed 4 bases, J shed 0 bases, and the junction held 3 bases outside the gene matches. The V gene's germline CDR1 is MNHEY and CDR2 SMNVEV (reference sequence). The CDR3 here is CASSSTGGANYGYTF. The CDR3 DNA sequence: TGTGCCAGCAGTTCAACAGGGGGCGCTAACTATGGCTACACCTTC.

The chain uses TRBV2 and TRBJ1-2, with TRBD1 as a possible D gene (5 bases). The CDR3 is 17 residues long. Germline CDR1 is SNHLY and CDR2 is FYNNEI. Trimming cost V 3 bases and J 3 bases, with 20 bases left between them. The chain's CDR3 is CASSEGQKGRGYYGYTF. CDR3 DNA: TGTGCCAGCAGTGAGGGGCAGAAGGGGCGGGGGTACTATGGCTACACCTTC.